Listed below are T cell receptor beta chains from one sample, sequenced in a study of T cell responses to AZD1222 COVID-19 vaccine. The repertoire was sequenced with immunoSEQ multiplex PCR; TCRdb's copy has only in-frame clones and lacks some. In the table there are 120,000 to 150,000 clones, approximately 90% of which are singletons. The sample consisted of peripheral blood, taken on day 0 of AZD1222 vaccination. These receptors originate from an adult in good health. The CDR3 runs from the conserved cysteine through the conserved F or W. D genes are given only for firm matches. Rows may omit the clone size; those that give it use once, few, many or a size class.

j_gene: TRBJ2-6
v_gene: TRBV30
d_gene: .
abundance: .
CDR3nt: TGTGCCTGGAGTGATGCGTCGACTTCAGGTGGGGCCAACGTCCTGACTTTC
CDR3aa: CAWSDASTSGGANVLTF

j_gene: TRBJ1-2
v_gene: TRBV5-5
d_gene: TRBD1
abundance: .
CDR3nt: TGTGCCAGCAGCTTGTCTTTAGGGACAGGGGGTGTTTATGGCTACACCTTC
CDR3aa: CASSLSLGTGGVYGYTF

j_gene: TRBJ2-1
v_gene: TRBV6-5
d_gene: .
abundance: few
CDR3nt: TGTGCCAGCACCACCACGGGTTCTGCGCAGTTCTTC
CDR3aa: CASTTTGSAQFF

j_gene: TRBJ1-1
v_gene: TRBV19
d_gene: TRBD1
abundance: .
CDR3nt: TGTGCCAGTAGTATTGTGTCTCCGACAGGGCCCATGTGGGCTGAAGCTTTCTTT
CDR3aa: CASSIVSPTGPMWAEAFF

j_gene: TRBJ1-5
v_gene: TRBV6-5
d_gene: TRBD1
abundance: .
CDR3nt: TGTGCCAGCAGCATGACAGGGTACAGCAATCAGCCCCAGCATTTT
CDR3aa: CASSMTGYSNQPQHF

j_gene: TRBJ1-6
v_gene: TRBV18
d_gene: .
abundance: .
CDR3nt: TGTGCCAGCTCACCAACGGACGGTAATTCACCCCTCCACTTT
CDR3aa: CASSPTDGNSPLHF

j_gene: TRBJ2-4
v_gene: TRBV2
d_gene: .
abundance: .
CDR3nt: TGTGCCAGCAGCAGCTACTCAGTGGGTGGAAACATTCAGTACTTC
CDR3aa: CASSSYSVGGNIQYF

j_gene: TRBJ2-1
v_gene: TRBV7-8
d_gene: TRBD2
abundance: .
CDR3nt: TGTGCCAGCAGCCAGGGGGTAGCGGGAGGCCATGACGATGAGCAGTTCTTC
CDR3aa: CASSQGVAGGHDDEQFF

j_gene: TRBJ2-1
v_gene: TRBV7-9
d_gene: .
abundance: .
CDR3nt: TGTGCCAGCAGCTTAGCGGCCTTGAATGATGAGCAGTTCTTC
CDR3aa: CASSLAALNDEQFF

j_gene: TRBJ1-2
v_gene: TRBV7-6
d_gene: .
abundance: .
CDR3nt: TGTGCCAGCAGCCGAACACAGCCAGGAGCGGCTAACTATGGCTACACCTTC
CDR3aa: CASSRTQPGAANYGYTF

j_gene: TRBJ2-3
v_gene: TRBV4-3
d_gene: .
abundance: .
CDR3nt: TGCGCCAGCAGCCAAGAAGGGGGCGGGAATATAGATACGCAGTATTTT
CDR3aa: CASSQEGGGNIDTQYF

j_gene: TRBJ2-1
v_gene: TRBV14
d_gene: TRBD2
abundance: .
CDR3nt: TGTGCCAGCAGCCAAAGGAGGGCGGGAGTAGAGAATGAGCAGTTCTTC
CDR3aa: CASSQRRAGVENEQFF

j_gene: TRBJ1-4
v_gene: TRBV10-3
d_gene: TRBD1
abundance: .
CDR3nt: TGTGCCATCAGACCGGGACAGGGGGATGAAAAACTGTTTTTT
CDR3aa: CAIRPGQGDEKLFF

j_gene: TRBJ1-5
v_gene: TRBV7-8
d_gene: .
abundance: .
CDR3nt: TGTGCCAGCAGCAGTGGGTCGGCCCCAAGGGGCAATCAGCCCCAGCATTTT
CDR3aa: CASSSGSAPRGNQPQHF

j_gene: TRBJ2-5
v_gene: TRBV7-9
d_gene: TRBD2
abundance: .
CDR3nt: TGTGCCAGCAGCGCCTCTGGGGGGGGAGAGACCCAGTACTTC
CDR3aa: CASSASGGGETQYF

j_gene: TRBJ1-5
v_gene: TRBV7-2
d_gene: .
abundance: .
CDR3nt: TGTGCCAGCAGCCCGCAAGGTCGTGGCTCGTATAGCAATCAGCCCCAGCATTTT
CDR3aa: CASSPQGRGSYSNQPQHF

j_gene: TRBJ1-6
v_gene: TRBV2
d_gene: .
abundance: .
CDR3nt: TGTGCCAGCAGTAGGGAACCCAGGGAGTCACCCCTCCACTTT
CDR3aa: CASSREPRESPLHF

j_gene: TRBJ1-5
v_gene: TRBV4-1
d_gene: TRBD1
abundance: .
CDR3nt: TGCGCCAGCAGTCCCACCCAGGGGGCCCATCAGCCCCAGCATTTT
CDR3aa: CASSPTQGAHQPQHF

j_gene: TRBJ2-1
v_gene: TRBV24-1
d_gene: .
abundance: .
CDR3nt: TGTGCCACCAGTGCCTGGGGGGTCAATGAGCAGTTCTTC
CDR3aa: CATSAWGVNEQFF

j_gene: TRBJ2-1
v_gene: TRBV18
d_gene: .
abundance: .
CDR3nt: TGTGCCAGCTCACCCATCCCCCATGAGCAGTTCTTC
CDR3aa: CASSPIPHEQFF

j_gene: TRBJ1-5
v_gene: TRBV19
d_gene: .
abundance: .
CDR3nt: TGTGCCAGTAGGTCCGGGGTCTATAGCAATCAGCCCCAGCATTTT
CDR3aa: CASRSGVYSNQPQHF

j_gene: TRBJ2-7
v_gene: TRBV2
d_gene: .
abundance: .
CDR3nt: TGTGCCAGCACCCGGGACCGCGGATCCTACGAGCAGTACTTC
CDR3aa: CASTRDRGSYEQYF

j_gene: TRBJ1-5
v_gene: TRBV18
d_gene: .
abundance: .
CDR3nt: TGTGCCAGCTCACCCTCCTCTCCGCAGACCTGGCAGCCCCAGCATTTT
CDR3aa: CASSPSSPQTWQPQHF

j_gene: TRBJ2-5
v_gene: TRBV18
d_gene: TRBD2
abundance: .
CDR3nt: TGTGCCAGCTCACCACTAAGTAGCGGGGGGATCCAAGAGACCCAGTACTTC
CDR3aa: CASSPLSSGGIQETQYF

j_gene: TRBJ1-5
v_gene: TRBV7-2
d_gene: TRBD1
abundance: .
CDR3nt: TGTGCCAGCAGCTACGGGACAGGGGGGCCCCAGCATTTT
CDR3aa: CASSYGTGGPQHF

j_gene: TRBJ2-4
v_gene: TRBV5-1
d_gene: .
abundance: once
CDR3nt: TGCGCCAGCAGCTTGGACCCGGGAAGGGTGGAGGCCATTCAGTACTTC
CDR3aa: CASSLDPGRVEAIQYF

j_gene: TRBJ2-1
v_gene: TRBV14
d_gene: .
abundance: .
CDR3nt: TGTGCCAGCAGCCAAGATCCCAGGCAGAGGTTATCCGGTGGGTGGAGGAATGAGCAGTTCTTC
CDR3aa: CASSQDPRQRLSGGWRNEQFF

j_gene: TRBJ1-6
v_gene: TRBV28
d_gene: TRBD1
abundance: .
CDR3nt: TGTGCCAGCAGTTTCCGGACAGGGAATAATTCACCCCTCCACTTT
CDR3aa: CASSFRTGNNSPLHF

j_gene: TRBJ1-1
v_gene: TRBV29-1
d_gene: TRBD1
abundance: few
CDR3nt: TGCAGCGTTGAGCAGGGGGCGAGAGCTGAAGCTTTCTTT
CDR3aa: CSVEQGARAEAFF

j_gene: TRBJ1-2
v_gene: TRBV29-1
d_gene: .
abundance: .
CDR3nt: TGCAGCGTTGGAGACTACACCTTC
CDR3aa: CSVGDYTF

j_gene: TRBJ1-1
v_gene: TRBV27
d_gene: .
abundance: .
CDR3nt: TGTGCCAGCAGTTTGGTGGGAATTCGGCTGAACACTGAAGCTTTCTTT
CDR3aa: CASSLVGIRLNTEAFF

j_gene: TRBJ1-5
v_gene: TRBV3-1/TRBV3-2
d_gene: .
abundance: .
CDR3nt: TGTGCCAGCAGTCCCCACGCCGGGACTTTGGCTTATAGCAATCAGCCCCAGCATTTT
CDR3aa: CASSPHAGTLAYSNQPQHF

j_gene: TRBJ1-4
v_gene: TRBV7-9
d_gene: .
abundance: .
CDR3nt: TGTGCCAGCAGCTCCTCGAGCCTATTTAATGAAAAACTGTTTTTT
CDR3aa: CASSSSSLFNEKLFF

j_gene: TRBJ2-7
v_gene: TRBV5-1
d_gene: .
abundance: .
CDR3nt: TGCGCCAGCAGCCCCTTCGGCCGGGGGTCGTCCTACTCCTACGAGCAGTACTTC
CDR3aa: CASSPFGRGSSYSYEQYF

j_gene: TRBJ2-2
v_gene: TRBV19
d_gene: .
abundance: once
CDR3nt: TGTGCCAGTAAGACAGGAACCAACACCGGGGAGCTGTTTTTT
CDR3aa: CASKTGTNTGELFF

j_gene: TRBJ2-2
v_gene: TRBV27
d_gene: .
abundance: .
CDR3nt: TGTGCCAGCAGTTTATCGTTCGGGAACACCGGGGAGCTGTTTTTT
CDR3aa: CASSLSFGNTGELFF

j_gene: TRBJ1-1
v_gene: TRBV2
d_gene: .
abundance: .
CDR3nt: TGTGCCAGCAGTGAATGGGGTCAAGACACTGAAGCTTTCTTT
CDR3aa: CASSEWGQDTEAFF

j_gene: TRBJ1-2
v_gene: TRBV4-1
d_gene: .
abundance: once
CDR3nt: TGCGCCAGCAGTCGCAGCACCGGGACCCCGCCGGTGGATGGCTACACCTTC
CDR3aa: CASSRSTGTPPVDGYTF

j_gene: TRBJ1-1
v_gene: TRBV3-1/TRBV3-2
d_gene: .
abundance: .
CDR3nt: TGTGCCAGCAGCCAACCTCTCGATTTGGGTTCGACTGAAGCTTTCTTT
CDR3aa: CASSQPLDLGSTEAFF

j_gene: TRBJ1-1
v_gene: TRBV6-2/TRBV6-3
d_gene: .
abundance: .
CDR3nt: TGTGCCAGCAGCCAACACCGATGGGCCCTGAACACTGAAGCTTTCTTT
CDR3aa: CASSQHRWALNTEAFF

j_gene: TRBJ1-2
v_gene: TRBV5-1
d_gene: .
abundance: .
CDR3nt: TGCGCCAGCAACCGTGGGGTGGGGCACTATGGCTACACCTTC
CDR3aa: CASNRGVGHYGYTF

j_gene: TRBJ1-2
v_gene: TRBV5-6
d_gene: .
abundance: .
CDR3nt: TGTGCCAGCAGCGCCAGTCTAACCTATGGCTACACCTTC
CDR3aa: CASSASLTYGYTF

j_gene: TRBJ2-7
v_gene: TRBV6-6
d_gene: .
abundance: few
CDR3nt: TGTGCCAGCAGTTACTCGACAGGCTACGAGCAGTACTTC
CDR3aa: CASSYSTGYEQYF

j_gene: TRBJ2-7
v_gene: TRBV6-5
d_gene: .
abundance: .
CDR3nt: TGTGCCAGCAGTTACTCGGCCGGCGGAGTCTACGAGCAGTACTTC
CDR3aa: CASSYSAGGVYEQYF

j_gene: TRBJ1-5
v_gene: TRBV27
d_gene: .
abundance: .
CDR3nt: TGTGCCAGCAGGAAGGTGACAGCCAATCAGCCCCAGCATTTT
CDR3aa: CASRKVTANQPQHF

j_gene: TRBJ1-2
v_gene: TRBV11-1
d_gene: .
abundance: .
CDR3nt: TGTGCCAGCAGCTTGTCAGATTATGGCTACACCTTC
CDR3aa: CASSLSDYGYTF

j_gene: TRBJ2-7
v_gene: TRBV5-5
d_gene: .
abundance: .
CDR3nt: TGTGCCACCAAGAATGAGTGGGGGTCCTACGAGCAGTACTTC
CDR3aa: CATKNEWGSYEQYF

j_gene: TRBJ2-1
v_gene: TRBV24-1
d_gene: TRBD1
abundance: once
CDR3nt: TGTGCCACCAGTGAACCGGGGACAGGGGAACGTGAGCAGTTCTTC
CDR3aa: CATSEPGTGEREQFF

j_gene: TRBJ1-6
v_gene: TRBV7-9
d_gene: .
abundance: few
CDR3nt: TGTGCCAGCAGCTTAGTTCTTGATTCACCCCTCCACTTT
CDR3aa: CASSLVLDSPLHF

j_gene: TRBJ1-1
v_gene: TRBV12-5
d_gene: .
abundance: .
CDR3nt: TGTGCTAGTGGTTTGACTCGATGGACACCCAACACTGAAGCTTTCTTT
CDR3aa: CASGLTRWTPNTEAFF

j_gene: TRBJ2-1
v_gene: TRBV5-1
d_gene: .
abundance: .
CDR3nt: TGCGCCAGCAGCTCAAACAGGTACAATGAGCAGTTCTTC
CDR3aa: CASSSNRYNEQFF

j_gene: TRBJ1-5
v_gene: TRBV12-5
d_gene: .
abundance: .
CDR3nt: TGTGCTAGTGGTGGAATTGAGCCCCAGCATTTT
CDR3aa: CASGGIEPQHF

j_gene: TRBJ2-3
v_gene: TRBV5-6
d_gene: .
abundance: .
CDR3nt: TGTGCCAGCAGCGGCAAACTAGAGCCGCAGTATTTT
CDR3aa: CASSGKLEPQYF

j_gene: TRBJ1-6
v_gene: TRBV19
d_gene: .
abundance: .
CDR3nt: TGTGCCAGTAGTGACTATAGTTCACCCCTCCACTTT
CDR3aa: CASSDYSSPLHF